What follows are 14 T cell receptor beta chains derived from one specimen sequenced in a study of low-dose radiotherapy and immunotherapy resistance in tumors. Both TCRalpha and TCRbeta chains were reverse transcribed with V-gene-specific primers. TCR amplification involved 20 to 25 PCR cycles with a constant-region primer and V-primer adapter. TCRdb itself ran the reads through MiXCR, one entry per CDR3 protein. The top ten clones hold 9.5% to 15% of a sample with some 94,000 distinct CDR3 sequences, 20% to 25% of them seen once. The time point denotes: after trial treatment. Treatment here: LDRT plus nivolumab, ipilimumab, low-dose cyclophosphamide and aspirin (RACIN trial). The sequences come from PBMCs, collected after low-dose radiotherapy plus immunotherapy. Receptors originate from a female donor with ovarian cancer.

This clonotype was seen ten or more times. The chain has TRBV28 and TRBJ1-2, with D uncertain. The CDR3 loop spans 15 amino acids. V was trimmed by 5 bases and J by 0 bases, leaving 13 bases between them. Germline V lookup: CDR1 MDHEN, CDR2 SYDVKM. The CDR3 sequence: CASSLQNLANYGYTF. In DNA, the CDR3 is TGTGCCAGCAGTCTACAGAACCTCGCTAACTATGGCTACACCTTC.

This clonotype was detected only a few times. V is TRBV2 and J is TRBJ1-1, with unresolved D. Germline-derived CDR1 and CDR2 are SNHLY and FYNNEI. V lost 8 bases and J lost 7, with 23 bases in between. The CDR3 is 15 residues long. The CDR3 DNA follows: TGTGCCAGCTATCCCAGGCCCACTTTTATCAGTGAAGCTTTCTTT. It specifies CASYPRPTFISEAFF.

This clonotype has a count of ten or more. J is TRBJ2-2 and V is TRBV19; TRBD1 aligns across 7 bases. V was pared by 5 bases and J by 0 bases, with 9 bases of the junction left unmatched. CDR1 and CDR2 from the germline V gene are LNHDA and SQIVND (reference sequence). The CDR3 is 17 residues long. CDR3 sequence: CASSPFLTGTNTGELFF. As DNA, the CDR3 is TGTGCCAGTAGTCCTTTCCTGACAGGGACGAACACCGGGGAGCTGTTTTTT.

This clonotype has at least ten counts. This rearrangement joins TRBV4-3 to TRBJ2-7; the D gene is possibly TRBD1 (6 bases). V dropped 2 bases and J dropped 2 bases, with 13 bases sitting between them. The V gene's germline CDR1 is LGHNA and CDR2 YSLEER. This CDR3 is built from 15 residues. This chain's CDR3 is CASSQRTGNTYEQYF. CDR3 sequence (DNA): TGCGCCAGCAGCCAACGTACAGGGAACACCTACGAGCAGTACTTC.

This clonotype was detected many times. The chain has TRBV7-9 and TRBJ1-6, with TRBD1 matching 7 bases. Germline CDR1 reads SEHNR; CDR2 reads FQNEAQ (reference sequence). Trimming at V came to 4 bases and at J to 9 bases, leaving 12 bases not matched to a gene. The CDR3 runs 16 residues. The CDR3 DNA sequence: TGTGCCAGCAGCTCGGGGTCTCTCCCAGGGGGTTCACCCCTCCACTTT. This sequence encodes CASSSGSLPGGSPLHF.

This clonotype was counted many times. The J gene is TRBJ1-2, the V gene TRBV7-9; tentatively, D is TRBD1 (6 bases). This CDR3 region has 14 residues. V was clipped by 3 bases and J by 6 bases, with 14 bases between them. Germline CDR1 reads SEHNR; CDR2 reads FQNEAQ (reference sequence). The CDR3 protein is CASSFRYRDDGYTF. The CDR3 nucleotides read TGTGCCAGCAGCTTCAGGTACAGGGACGATGGCTACACCTTC.

The rearrangement links TRBV18 to TRBJ2-7; TRBD1 is a possible D gene (7 bases). CDR1 is KGHSH and CDR2 is LQKENI in the germline V gene. V was cut by 3 bases and J by 6 bases, with 18 bases left in between. The CDR3 runs 15 residues. The CDR3 region has the DNA TGTGCCAGCTCACCGCAGGCGGGACAGTCCCTCGAGCAGTACTTC. Protein product: CASSPQAGQSLEQYF. The full variable domain, its missing parts supplied by reference TRBV18 and TRBJ2-7, is NAGVMQNPRHLVRRRGQEARLRCSPMKGHSHVYWYRQLPEEGLKFMVYLQKENIIDESGMPKERFSAEFPKEGPSILRIQQVVRGDSAAYFCASSPQAGQSLEQYFGPGTRLTVT.

The chain combines TRBV5-1 with TRBJ2-5; D uncertain. The ends were cut back, 4 bases at V and 3 bases at J, with 13 bases in the middle. The germline V gene encodes CDR1 SGHRS and CDR2 YFSETQ. The CDR3 runs 14 residues. CDR3: CASSVEGRKETQYF. CDR3 DNA: TGCGCCAGCAGCGTGGAAGGGCGAAAAGAGACCCAGTACTTC. The entire variable domain, with the rest obtained from reference TRBV5-1 and TRBJ2-5, is as follows: KAGVTQTPRYLIKTRGQQVTLSCSPISGHRSVSWYQQTPGQGLQFLFEYFSETQRNKGNFPGRFSGRQFSNSRSEMNVSTLELGDSALYLCASSVEGRKETQYFGPGTRLLVL.

This clonotype was seen ten or more times. The V and J genes are TRBV7-2 and TRBJ1-1; D remains unclear. This CDR3 is 14 amino acids long. The germline V gene has CDR1 SGHTA and CDR2 FQGNSA. V gave up 5 bases and J gave up 6 bases, with 16 bases separating them. CDR3 residues: CASSRRRVEAEAFF. CDR3 sequence (DNA): TGTGCCAGCAGCCGAAGACGGGTGGAGGCTGAAGCTTTCTTT.

This clonotype was seen ten or more times. The CDR3, as DNA: TGTGCCAGCAGTTTGCCCGGACTGACCATGAACACTGAAGCTTTCTTT. Its translation is CASSLPGLTMNTEAFF. The rearrangement links TRBV6-6 to TRBJ1-1; D gene unclear. Trimming shortened V by 4 bases and J by 0 bases, and 15 bases separated the two germline ends. This CDR3 has 16 amino acids. Germline V CDR1 and CDR2: MNHNY, SVGAGI (reference sequence).

This clonotype was found once. The chain uses TRBV9 and TRBJ2-1; D possibly corresponds to TRBD2 (5 bases). CDR1 is SGDLS and CDR2 is YYNGEE in the germline V gene. The CDR3 totals 14 residues. Trimming cost V 3 bases and J 7 bases, with 14 bases left between them. CDR3 amino acids: CASSGGYPGNEQFF. CDR3 bases: TGTGCCAGCAGCGGGGGTTATCCGGGAAATGAGCAGTTCTTC.

This clonotype was recorded at least ten times. This chain joins TRBV5-1 and TRBJ2-1; TRBD2 matches at 12 bases. CDR3 length: 18 residues. V trimming: 2 bases; J trimming: 1 base; junction bases outside the gene matches: 7. Germline V gives CDR1 SGHRS, CDR2 YFSETQ. The CDR3 DNA follows: TGCGCCAGCAGCTTTCCTAGCGGGAGGGCCCGGTCCTACAATGAGCAGTTCTTC. Protein product: CASSFPSGRARSYNEQFF.

The chain joins TRBV12-3 or TRBV12-4 to TRBJ1-5; TRBD1 matches at 10 bases. The CDR3 has 18 amino acids. J gave up 1 base and V 6 bases, and 12 bases lay outside the gene matches. The CDR3 loop is CASSQPAGTGVSNQPQHF. In DNA form, the CDR3 reads TGTGCCAGCAGCCAACCCGCCGGGACAGGGGTGAGCAATCAGCCCCAGCATTTT.

The table lists this clonotype with many counts. The chain carries TRBV4-1 and TRBJ2-3; 7 bases are a match to TRBD2. Per germline, CDR1 MGHRA and CDR2 YSYEKL. J was trimmed by 1 base and V by 1 base; bases with no gene match: 11. This CDR3 region has 18 residues. CDR3 region: CASSQATLAAQRTDTQYF. For the CDR3, the DNA is TGCGCCAGCAGCCAAGCGACTCTAGCGGCCCAGCGCACAGATACGCAGTATTTT.